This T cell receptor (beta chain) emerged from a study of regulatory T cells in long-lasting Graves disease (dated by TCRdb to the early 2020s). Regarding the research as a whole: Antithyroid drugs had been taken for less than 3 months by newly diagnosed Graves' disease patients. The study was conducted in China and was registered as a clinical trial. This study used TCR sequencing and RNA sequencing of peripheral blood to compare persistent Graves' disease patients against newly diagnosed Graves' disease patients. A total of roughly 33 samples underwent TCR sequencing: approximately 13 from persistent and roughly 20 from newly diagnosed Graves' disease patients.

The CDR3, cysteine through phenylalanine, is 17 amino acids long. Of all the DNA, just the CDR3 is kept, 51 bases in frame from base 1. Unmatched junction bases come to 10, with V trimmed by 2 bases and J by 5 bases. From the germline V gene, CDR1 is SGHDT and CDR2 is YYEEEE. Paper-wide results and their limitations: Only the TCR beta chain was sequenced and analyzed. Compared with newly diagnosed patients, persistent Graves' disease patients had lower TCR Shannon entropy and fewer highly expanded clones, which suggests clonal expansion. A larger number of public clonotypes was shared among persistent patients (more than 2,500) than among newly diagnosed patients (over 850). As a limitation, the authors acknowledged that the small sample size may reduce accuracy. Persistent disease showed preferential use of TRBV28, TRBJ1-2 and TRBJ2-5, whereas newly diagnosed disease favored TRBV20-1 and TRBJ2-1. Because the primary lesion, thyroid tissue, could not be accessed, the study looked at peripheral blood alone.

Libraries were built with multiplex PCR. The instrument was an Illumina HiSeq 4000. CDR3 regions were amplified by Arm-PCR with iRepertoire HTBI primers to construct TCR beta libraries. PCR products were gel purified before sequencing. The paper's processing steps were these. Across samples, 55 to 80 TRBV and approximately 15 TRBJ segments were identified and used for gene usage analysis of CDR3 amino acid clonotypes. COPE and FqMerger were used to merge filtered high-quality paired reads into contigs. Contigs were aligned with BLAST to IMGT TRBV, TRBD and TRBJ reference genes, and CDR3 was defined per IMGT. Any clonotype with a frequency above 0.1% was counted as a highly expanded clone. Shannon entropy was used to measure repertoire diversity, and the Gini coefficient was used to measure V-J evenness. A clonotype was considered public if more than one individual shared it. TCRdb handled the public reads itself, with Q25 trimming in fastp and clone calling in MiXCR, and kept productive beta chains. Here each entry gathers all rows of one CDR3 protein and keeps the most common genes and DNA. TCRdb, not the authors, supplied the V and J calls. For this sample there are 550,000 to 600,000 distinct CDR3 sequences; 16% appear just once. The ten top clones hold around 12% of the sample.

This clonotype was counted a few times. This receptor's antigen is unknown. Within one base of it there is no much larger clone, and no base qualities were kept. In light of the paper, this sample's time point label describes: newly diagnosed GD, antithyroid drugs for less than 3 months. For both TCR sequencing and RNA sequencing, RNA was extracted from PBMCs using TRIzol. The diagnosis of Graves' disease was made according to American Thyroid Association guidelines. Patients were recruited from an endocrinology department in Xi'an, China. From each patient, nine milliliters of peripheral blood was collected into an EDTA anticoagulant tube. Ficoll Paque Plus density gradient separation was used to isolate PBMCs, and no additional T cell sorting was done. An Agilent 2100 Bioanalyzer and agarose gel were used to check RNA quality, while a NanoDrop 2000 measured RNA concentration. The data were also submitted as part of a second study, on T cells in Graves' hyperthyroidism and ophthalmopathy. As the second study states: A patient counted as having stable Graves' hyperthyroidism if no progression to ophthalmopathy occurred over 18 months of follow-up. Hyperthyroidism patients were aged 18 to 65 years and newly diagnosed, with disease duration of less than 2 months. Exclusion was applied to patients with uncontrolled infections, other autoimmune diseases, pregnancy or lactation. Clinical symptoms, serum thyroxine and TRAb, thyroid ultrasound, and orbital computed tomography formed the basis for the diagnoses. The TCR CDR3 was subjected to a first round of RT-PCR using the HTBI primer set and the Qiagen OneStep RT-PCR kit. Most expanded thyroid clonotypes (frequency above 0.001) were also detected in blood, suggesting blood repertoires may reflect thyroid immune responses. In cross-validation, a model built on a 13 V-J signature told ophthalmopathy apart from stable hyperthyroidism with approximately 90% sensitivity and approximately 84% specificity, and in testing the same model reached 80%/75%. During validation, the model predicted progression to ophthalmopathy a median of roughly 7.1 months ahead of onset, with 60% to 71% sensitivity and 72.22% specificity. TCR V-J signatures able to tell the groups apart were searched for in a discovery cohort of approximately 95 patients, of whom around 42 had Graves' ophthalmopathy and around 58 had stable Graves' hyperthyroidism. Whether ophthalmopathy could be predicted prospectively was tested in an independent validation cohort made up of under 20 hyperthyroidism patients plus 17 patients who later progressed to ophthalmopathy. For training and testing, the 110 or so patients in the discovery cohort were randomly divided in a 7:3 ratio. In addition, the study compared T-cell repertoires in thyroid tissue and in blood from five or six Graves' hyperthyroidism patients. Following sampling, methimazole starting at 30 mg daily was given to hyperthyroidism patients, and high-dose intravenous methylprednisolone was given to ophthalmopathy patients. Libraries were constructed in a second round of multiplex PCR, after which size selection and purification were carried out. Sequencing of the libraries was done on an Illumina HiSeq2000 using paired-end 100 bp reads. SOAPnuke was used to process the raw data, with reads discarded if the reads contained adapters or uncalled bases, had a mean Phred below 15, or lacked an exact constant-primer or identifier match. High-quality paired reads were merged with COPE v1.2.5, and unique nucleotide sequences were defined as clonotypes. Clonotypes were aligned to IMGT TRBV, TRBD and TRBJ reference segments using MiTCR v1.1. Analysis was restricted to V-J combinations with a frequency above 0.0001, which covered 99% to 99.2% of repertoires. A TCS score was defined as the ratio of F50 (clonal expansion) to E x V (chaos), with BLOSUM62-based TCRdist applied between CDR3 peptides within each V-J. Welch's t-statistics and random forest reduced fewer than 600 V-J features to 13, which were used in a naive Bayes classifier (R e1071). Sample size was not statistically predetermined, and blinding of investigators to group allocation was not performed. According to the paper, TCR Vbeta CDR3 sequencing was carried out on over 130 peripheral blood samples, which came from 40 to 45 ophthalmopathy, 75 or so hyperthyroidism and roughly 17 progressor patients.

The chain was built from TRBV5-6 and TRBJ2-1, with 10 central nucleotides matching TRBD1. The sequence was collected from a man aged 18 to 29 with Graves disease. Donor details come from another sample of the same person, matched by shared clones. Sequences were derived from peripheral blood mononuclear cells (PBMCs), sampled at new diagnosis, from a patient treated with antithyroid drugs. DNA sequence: TGTGCCAGCAGCTTTCAACTAGGGACAGGGGTTGACAATGAGCAGTTCTTC. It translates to CASSFQLGTGVDNEQFF.